This TCR beta chain was recorded in a study of cytomegalovirus exposure and HLA in healthy donors. Study conclusions and caveats: Productive status was seen about 87% or about 30% of the time for most TCR beta V segments in an earlier analysis. A later analysis reportedly found fewer N-insertions in an Asian-associated ancestry cluster than the approximately 700-donor mean.

60 Vbeta and 13 Jbeta primers were used in PCR. Method: immunoSEQ multiplex PCR; TCRdb's copy keeps in-frame clones and lacks some. This table holds some 270,000 clones, around 90% found once. To note about this clone: Its antigen is unknown.

The CDR3 totals 15 residues. J lost 5 bases, V lost 2 bases, and 5 bases had no gene match. Germline CDR1 is MNHEY and CDR2 is SMNVEV (reference sequence). This TCR was sampled from a girl aged 2 to 9 in good health and CMV-seronegative. The sequencing sample was made of PBMCs. The V and J genes are TRBV27 and TRBJ1-1, with 10 nucleotides matching TRBD1. The chain's CDR3 is CASSLPGTGVTEAFF. The CDR3, as DNA: TGTGCCAGCAGTTTACCCGGGACAGGGGTGACTGAAGCTTTCTTT.